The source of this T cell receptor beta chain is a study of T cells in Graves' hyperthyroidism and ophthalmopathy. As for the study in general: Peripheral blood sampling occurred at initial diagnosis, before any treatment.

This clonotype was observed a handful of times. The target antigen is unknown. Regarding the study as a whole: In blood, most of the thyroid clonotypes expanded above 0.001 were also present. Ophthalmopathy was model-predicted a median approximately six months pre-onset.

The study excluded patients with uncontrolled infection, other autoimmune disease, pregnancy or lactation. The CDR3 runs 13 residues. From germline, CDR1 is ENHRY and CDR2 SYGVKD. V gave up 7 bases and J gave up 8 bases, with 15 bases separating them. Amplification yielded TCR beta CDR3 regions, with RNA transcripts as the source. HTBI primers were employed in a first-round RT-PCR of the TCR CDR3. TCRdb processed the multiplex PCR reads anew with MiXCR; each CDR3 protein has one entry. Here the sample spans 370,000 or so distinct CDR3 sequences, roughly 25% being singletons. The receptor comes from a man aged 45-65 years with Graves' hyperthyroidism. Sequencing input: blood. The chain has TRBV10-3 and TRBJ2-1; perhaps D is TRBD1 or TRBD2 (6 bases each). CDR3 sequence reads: CAITTGEGDEQFF. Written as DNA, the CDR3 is TGTGCCATCACGACGGGAGAGGGGGATGAGCAGTTCTTC.